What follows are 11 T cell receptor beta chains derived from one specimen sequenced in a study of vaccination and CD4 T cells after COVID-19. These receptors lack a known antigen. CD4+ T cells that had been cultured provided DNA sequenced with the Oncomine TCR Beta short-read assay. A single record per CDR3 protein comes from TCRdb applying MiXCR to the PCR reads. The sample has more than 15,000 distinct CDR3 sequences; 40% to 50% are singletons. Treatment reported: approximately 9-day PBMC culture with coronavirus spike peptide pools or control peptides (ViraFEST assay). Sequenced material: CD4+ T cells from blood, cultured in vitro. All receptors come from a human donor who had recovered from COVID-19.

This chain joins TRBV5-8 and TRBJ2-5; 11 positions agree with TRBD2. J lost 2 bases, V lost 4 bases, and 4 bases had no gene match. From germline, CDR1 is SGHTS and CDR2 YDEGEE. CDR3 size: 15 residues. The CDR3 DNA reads TGTGCCAGCAGCCCGTGGACTAGCGGGCAAGAGACCCAGTACTTC. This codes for CASSPWTSGQETQYF. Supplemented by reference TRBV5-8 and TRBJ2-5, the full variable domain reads EAGVTQSPTHLIKTRGQQATLRCSPISGHTSVYWYQQALGLGLQFLLWYDEGEERNRGNFPPRFSGRQFPNYSSELNVNALELEDSALYLCASSPWTSGQETQYFGPGTRLLVL.

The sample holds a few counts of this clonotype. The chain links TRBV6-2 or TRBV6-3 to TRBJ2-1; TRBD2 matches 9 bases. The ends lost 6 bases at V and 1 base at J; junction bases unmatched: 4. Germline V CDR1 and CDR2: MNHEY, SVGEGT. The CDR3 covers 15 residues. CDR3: CASRPSGKSYNEQFF. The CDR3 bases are TGTGCCAGCAGACCTAGCGGGAAGTCCTACAATGAGCAGTTCTTC.

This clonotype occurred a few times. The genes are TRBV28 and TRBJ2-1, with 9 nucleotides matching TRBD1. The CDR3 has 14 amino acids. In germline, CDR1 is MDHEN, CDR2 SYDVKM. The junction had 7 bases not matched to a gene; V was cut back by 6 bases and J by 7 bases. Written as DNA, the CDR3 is TGTGCCAGCAGCGGACAGGGGTTGTGGAATGAGCAGTTCTTC. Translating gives CASSGQGLWNEQFF.

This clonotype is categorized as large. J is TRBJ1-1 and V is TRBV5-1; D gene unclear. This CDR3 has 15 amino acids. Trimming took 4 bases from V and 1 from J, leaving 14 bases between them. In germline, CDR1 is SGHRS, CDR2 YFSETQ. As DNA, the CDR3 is TGCGCCAGCAGCCCCTATTATGACCAGAACACTGAAGCTTTCTTT. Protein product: CASSPYYDQNTEAFF.

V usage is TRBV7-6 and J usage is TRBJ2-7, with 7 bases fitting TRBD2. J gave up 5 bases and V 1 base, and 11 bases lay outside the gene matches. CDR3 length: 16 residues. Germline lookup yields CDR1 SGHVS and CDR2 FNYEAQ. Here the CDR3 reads CASSLGVTSDLNEQYF. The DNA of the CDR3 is TGTGCCAGCAGCTTAGGTGTTACTAGCGATCTGAACGAGCAGTACTTC.

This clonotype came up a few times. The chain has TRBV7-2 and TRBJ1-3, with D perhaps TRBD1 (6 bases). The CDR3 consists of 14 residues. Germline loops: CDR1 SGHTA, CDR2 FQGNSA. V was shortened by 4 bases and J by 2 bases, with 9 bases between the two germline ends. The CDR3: CASSSQGAGNTIYF. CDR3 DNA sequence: TGTGCCAGCAGCTCACAGGGAGCTGGAAACACCATATATTTT.

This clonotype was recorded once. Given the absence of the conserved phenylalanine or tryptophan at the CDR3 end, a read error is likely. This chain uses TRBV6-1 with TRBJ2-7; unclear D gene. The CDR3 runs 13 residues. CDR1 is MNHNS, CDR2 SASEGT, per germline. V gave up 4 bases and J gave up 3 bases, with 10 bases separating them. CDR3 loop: CASSAHKGYEQYL. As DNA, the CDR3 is TGTGCCAGCAGTGCTCATAAGGGCTACGAGCAGTACCTC.

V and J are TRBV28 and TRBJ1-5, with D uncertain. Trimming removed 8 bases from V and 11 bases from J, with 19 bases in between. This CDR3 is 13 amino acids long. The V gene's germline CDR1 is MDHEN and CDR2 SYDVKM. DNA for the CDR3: TGTGCCAGCGCCGGGGAGCCGGGTTTGGCCCAGCATTTT. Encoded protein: CASAGEPGLAQHF.

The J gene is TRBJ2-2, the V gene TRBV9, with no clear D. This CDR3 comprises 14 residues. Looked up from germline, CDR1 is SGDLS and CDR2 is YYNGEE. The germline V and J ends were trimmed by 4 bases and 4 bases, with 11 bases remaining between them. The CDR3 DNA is TGTGCCAGCAGCCGTAGCTTAGTCACCGGGGAGCTGTTTTTT. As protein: CASSRSLVTGELFF.

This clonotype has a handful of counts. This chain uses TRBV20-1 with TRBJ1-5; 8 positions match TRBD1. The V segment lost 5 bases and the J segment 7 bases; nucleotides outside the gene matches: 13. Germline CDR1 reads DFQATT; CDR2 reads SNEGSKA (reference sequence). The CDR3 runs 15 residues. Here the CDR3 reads CSALTQGAGGQPQHF. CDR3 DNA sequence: TGCAGTGCTTTAACTCAGGGGGCTGGTGGACAGCCCCAGCATTTT.

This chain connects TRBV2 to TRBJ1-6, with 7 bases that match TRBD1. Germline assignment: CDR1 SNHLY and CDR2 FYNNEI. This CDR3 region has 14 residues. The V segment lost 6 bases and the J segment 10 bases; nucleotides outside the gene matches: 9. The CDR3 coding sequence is TGTGCCAGCAGGGACGACAGGGCTTCCTCACCCCTCCACTTT. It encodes CASRDDRASSPLHF. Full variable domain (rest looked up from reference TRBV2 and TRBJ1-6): EPEVTQTPSHQVTQMGQEVILRCVPISNHLYFYWYRQILGQKVEFLVSFYNNEISEKSEIFDDQFSVERPDGSNFTLKIRSTKLEDSAMYFCASRDDRASSPLHFGNGTRLTVT.